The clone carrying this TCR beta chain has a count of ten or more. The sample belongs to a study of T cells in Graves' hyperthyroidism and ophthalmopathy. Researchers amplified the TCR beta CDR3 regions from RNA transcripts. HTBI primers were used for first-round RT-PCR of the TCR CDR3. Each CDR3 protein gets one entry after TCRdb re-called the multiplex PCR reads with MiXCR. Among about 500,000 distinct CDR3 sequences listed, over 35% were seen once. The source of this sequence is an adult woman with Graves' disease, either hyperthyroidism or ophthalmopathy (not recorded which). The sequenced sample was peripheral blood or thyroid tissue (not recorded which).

The CDR3 spells CSHLGDMNTEAFF. In DNA, the CDR3 is TGCAGCCACCTAGGTGATATGAACACTGAAGCTTTCTTT. The rearrangement uses TRBV29-1 and TRBJ1-1; D not certain. Looked up from germline, CDR1 is SQVTM and CDR2 is ANQGSEA. The CDR3 loop spans 13 amino acids. V lost 8 bases to trimming and J lost 0 bases, with 13 bases between them.